Included here is one T cell receptor (beta chain) sequence, with context. These data come from a study of blood T cell repertoires in COVID-19. In the study overall: COVID-19 samples from acute and convalescent phases originated in the United States, Italy and Spain. PBMCs, B-cell-depleted T cells, or T cells provided the cDNA or gDNA that made up the material.

Deletions cut 2 bases from V and 2 bases from J, with 12 bases between. The CDR3 extends over 15 amino acids. From germline, CDR1 is MNHEY and CDR2 SVGEGT. Original analysis: The authors estimated nucleated cell counts from reference gene primer amplification. Generated by immunoSEQ multiplex PCR, the TCRdb table keeps only in-frame clones and is missing some. The V and J calls and clone size were taken over from that table, and D and trimming were inferred from the DNA. The sample has about 98,000 clones, about four fifths seen once. The sequenced sample consisted of peripheral blood. The receptor's source is a human donor in a cohort sampled during active COVID-19. The V gene is TRBV6-2 or TRBV6-3, the J gene TRBJ1-2; D gene unclear. CDR3 loop: CASSYRWVGNYGYTF. The DNA of the CDR3 is TGTGCCAGCAGTTACCGGTGGGTCGGGAACTATGGCTACACCTTC.